This T cell receptor (beta chain) was observed in a study of low-dose radiotherapy and immunotherapy resistance in tumors. As for the study in general: Patients of Cohort 1 had 0.5 Gy fractions every 2 weeks, which summed to 6.5 Gy. Treatment consisted of nivolumab 240 mg every two weeks and ipilimumab 1 mg/kg every six weeks, given intravenously to patients. The authors gave intravenous cyclophosphamide 200 mg/m2 every two weeks, one day before radiation and immunotherapy.

Priming of first-strand cDNA relied on TRAV- and TRBV-specific primers (covering alpha and beta chains). Both a constant-region primer and a V-primer adapter served to amplify TCRs across 20 PCR cycles. Each CDR3 protein gets one entry after TCRdb re-called the reads with MiXCR. Of roughly 100,000 distinct CDR3 sequences detected, 20% to 25% appear once; the ten largest clones hold 9.5% to 15%. This clonotype has at least ten counts. The time point: after trial treatment. Treatment here: LDRT plus nivolumab, ipilimumab, low-dose cyclophosphamide and aspirin (RACIN trial). This sequence originates from a female donor with ovarian cancer. The specimen was PBMCs, collected after low-dose radiotherapy plus immunotherapy.

The CDR3 is CASSLTGGRAFF. CDR3 nucleotide sequence: TGTGCCAGCAGTCTGACAGGGGGGAGAGCTTTCTTT. The rearrangement uses TRBV14 and TRBJ1-1, with 9 nucleotides matching TRBD1. This CDR3 contains 12 residues. Germline lookup yields CDR1 SGHDN and CDR2 FVKESK. V lost 6 bases and J lost 10; bases outside the gene matches: 6.